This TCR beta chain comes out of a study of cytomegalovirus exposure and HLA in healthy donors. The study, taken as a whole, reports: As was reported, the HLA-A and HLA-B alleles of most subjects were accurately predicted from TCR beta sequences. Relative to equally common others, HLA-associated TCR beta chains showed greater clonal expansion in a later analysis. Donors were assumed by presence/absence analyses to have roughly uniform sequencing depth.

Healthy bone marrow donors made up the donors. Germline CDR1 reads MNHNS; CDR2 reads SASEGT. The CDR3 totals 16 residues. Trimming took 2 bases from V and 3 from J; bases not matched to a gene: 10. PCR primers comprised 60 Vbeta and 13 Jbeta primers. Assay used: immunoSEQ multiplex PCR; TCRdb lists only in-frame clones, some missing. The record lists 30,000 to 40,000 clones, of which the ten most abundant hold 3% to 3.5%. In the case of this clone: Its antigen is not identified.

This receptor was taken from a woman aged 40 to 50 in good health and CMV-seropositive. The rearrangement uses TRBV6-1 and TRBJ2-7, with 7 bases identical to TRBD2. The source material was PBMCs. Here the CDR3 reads CASSERHGGEGYEQYF. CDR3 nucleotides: TGTGCCAGCAGTGAACGCCATGGGGGGGAGGGCTACGAGCAGTACTTC.